Presented here are 20 T cell receptor beta chains from one specimen sequenced in a study of T-cell reconstitution after alpha-beta-depleted transplantation in children. Researchers prepared the TCRbeta library using unique molecular identifiers, the study reports. TCRdb ran MiXCR on the PCR reads and lists one entry per CDR3 protein. The sample consists of about 980,000 distinct CDR3 sequences, about 31% of them appearing once. Sequences were derived from PBMCs, mostly from graft donor cells, sampled 360 days after TCRalphabeta/CD19-depleted stem cell transplant. The source is a boy in the first two years of life who had a stem cell transplant for SCID, so the T cells may come from the graft donor.

This rearrangement joins TRBV18 to TRBJ2-1; 9 bases fit TRBD1. The CDR3 extends over 19 amino acids. Germline CDR1 is KGHSH and CDR2 is LQKENI. Trimming at V came to 5 bases and at J to 0 bases, leaving 14 bases not matched to a gene. For the CDR3, the DNA is TGTGCCAGCTCAAAAGGACAGGGGATATTGAGTAGCTCCTACAATGAGCAGTTCTTC. It encodes CASSKGQGILSSSYNEQFF.

This clonotype was seen a few times. The rearrangement uses TRBV29-1 and TRBJ1-2; TRBD1 might be the D (6 bases). This CDR3 spans 12 amino acids. Trimming pared 7 bases from V and 8 bases from J, leaving 17 bases between. Germline V gene lookup returns CDR1 SQVTM and CDR2 ANQGSEA. The DNA for the CDR3 is TGCAGCGGCGGACAGCTTACGGGGGGCTACACCTTC. Amino acid sequence: CSGGQLTGGYTF.

This clonotype was recorded a few times. The rearrangement links TRBV7-2 to TRBJ2-5; D is ambiguous. Deletions cut 2 bases from V and 2 bases from J, with 12 bases between. Germline V gene lookup returns CDR1 SGHTA and CDR2 FQGNSA. This CDR3 is 15 amino acids long. The CDR3 spells CASSLMKHGQETQYF. CDR3 in DNA: TGTGCCAGCAGCTTAATGAAGCACGGGCAAGAGACCCAGTACTTC.

The chain couples TRBV7-3 to TRBJ2-2, with D perhaps matching TRBD2 (6 bases). This CDR3 comprises 16 residues. V shed 3 bases and J shed 0 bases, with 11 bases lying between them. Germline lookup yields CDR1 SGHTA and CDR2 FQGTGA. This CDR3 reads CASSFIGGANTGELFF. The DNA of the CDR3 is TGTGCCAGCAGCTTTATCGGAGGGGCGAACACCGGGGAGCTGTTTTTT.

The table lists this clonotype with a few counts. The V and J genes are TRBV9 and TRBJ2-3; 13 positions agree with TRBD2. V gave up 4 bases and J gave up 4 bases; unmatched junction bases: 6. In germline, CDR1 is SGDLS, CDR2 YYNGEE. CDR3 size: 16 residues. DNA for the CDR3: TGTGCCAGCAGCCCGGGACTAGCGGGGAGGCCAGATACGCAGTATTTT. The encoded protein is CASSPGLAGRPDTQYF.

This clonotype appeared many times. The V call is TRBV13, the J call TRBJ2-3; no reliable D call. The length of the CDR3 is 19 residues. V dropped 1 base and J dropped 0 bases, with 20 bases sitting between them. Germline V gene data show CDR1 as PRHDT and CDR2 as FYEKMQ (reference sequence). The CDR3 spells CASSLEPPFLDPSTDTQYF. The DNA of the CDR3 is TGTGCCAGCAGCTTAGAACCACCCTTCCTTGACCCTAGCACAGATACGCAGTATTTT.

The chain has TRBV2 and TRBJ2-1, with TRBD2 matching 7 bases. The J segment lost 0 bases and the V segment lost 1 base, leaving 6 bases of the junction unmatched. The length of the CDR3 is 17 residues. Germline CDR1 is SNHLY and CDR2 is FYNNEI. The CDR3 DNA reads TGTGCCAGCAGTGAAGACCCTAGCGGCAGCTCCTACAATGAGCAGTTCTTC. Encoded protein: CASSEDPSGSSYNEQFF.

The V and J genes are TRBV5-1 and TRBJ2-1, with 9 bases identical to TRBD2. CDR3 length: 17 residues. V lost 0 bases, J lost 4 bases, and 8 bases stayed unmatched. Germline loops: CDR1 SGHRS, CDR2 YFSETQ. The CDR3 loop is CASSLGLAGAQYNEQFF. CDR3 DNA: TGCGCCAGCAGCTTGGGCTTAGCGGGGGCCCAATACAATGAGCAGTTCTTC.

J is TRBJ1-1 and V is TRBV7-9; D gene uncertain. This CDR3 has 13 amino acids. The V and J ends lost 0 bases and 6 bases respectively, with 8 bases between them. Germline-derived CDR1 and CDR2 are SEHNR and FQNEAQ (reference sequence). The CDR3 sequence is CASSLASGAEAFF. CDR3 nucleotide sequence: TGTGCCAGCAGCTTAGCGTCCGGCGCTGAAGCTTTCTTT.

The chain uses TRBV5-5 and TRBJ2-5, with D unresolved. V dropped 0 bases and J dropped 2 bases, with 11 bases sitting between them. The CDR3 runs to 15 residues. Germline CDR1 and CDR2: SGHKS and YYEKEE (reference sequence). CDR3 loop: CASSLGVLRQETQYF. CDR3 nucleotide sequence: TGTGCCAGCAGCTTGGGGGTCCTACGGCAAGAGACCCAGTACTTC.

The V gene is TRBV29-1, the J gene TRBJ1-2; D unresolved. The CDR3 has 13 residues. With 3 bases removed from V and 7 bases from J, the gap between germline ends came to 15 bases. Germline-derived CDR1 and CDR2 are SQVTM and ANQGSEA. In DNA form, the CDR3 reads TGCAGCGTTGAGAAGGCCCCCAGCCCTGGCTACACCTTC. It yields the protein CSVEKAPSPGYTF.

The gene calls are TRBV20-1 and TRBJ2-5; D might be TRBD2 (5 bases). V was clipped by 2 bases and J by 4 bases, with 11 bases between them. CDR1 is DFQATT, CDR2 SNEGSKA, per germline (reference sequence). The CDR3 is made up of 13 amino acids. The DNA of the CDR3 is TGCAGTGCTAGAAAACTAGTTCGAGAGACCCAGTACTTC. This translates into CSARKLVRETQYF.

This clonotype appeared a few times. The genes are TRBV12-3 or TRBV12-4 and TRBJ2-7; D uncertain. V was shortened by 1 base and J by 7 bases, with 20 bases between the two germline ends. CDR3 length equals 16 residues. The CDR3 DNA follows: TGTGCCAGCAGTTTAGGGATCTCGGGTGTTCGTGAGGAGCAGTACTTC. Residues: CASSLGISGVREEQYF.

V is TRBV18 and J is TRBJ2-3; TRBD1 agrees at 9 bases. The CDR3 totals 19 residues. From germline, CDR1 is KGHSH and CDR2 LQKENI. V lost 0 bases and J lost 0; bases outside the gene matches: 10. The CDR3 is CASSPPDRGTIPSTDTQYF. DNA for the CDR3: TGTGCCAGCTCACCACCGGACAGGGGTACGATCCCTAGCACAGATACGCAGTATTTT.

This clonotype appeared many times. The J gene is TRBJ2-7, the V gene TRBV4-2; the D is unclear. The CDR3 spans 14 residues. V was trimmed by 0 bases and J by 3 bases, leaving 9 bases between them. From germline, CDR1 is LGHNA and CDR2 YNFKEQ. The CDR3 sequence: CASSQERHLYEQYF. CDR3 DNA: TGTGCCAGCAGCCAAGAAAGACATCTCTACGAGCAGTACTTC.

This clonotype was seen a single time. The chain recombines TRBV6-2 or TRBV6-3 with TRBJ1-4; the D gene is possibly TRBD1 (5 bases). Trimming took off 5 bases at V and 7 bases at J, with 11 bases between the two ends. The CDR3 totals 13 residues. Germline values: CDR1 MNHEY, CDR2 SVGEGT. Here the CDR3 DNA reads TGTGCCAGCAGTACAGGACGGCCTGAAAAACTGTTTTTT. Translation: CASSTGRPEKLFF.

CDR3 sequence: CASSQDRSPPDTQYF. The CDR3 DNA is TGTGCCAGCAGCCAAGATAGGAGCCCCCCAGATACGCAGTATTTT. The V gene is TRBV3-1, the J gene TRBJ2-3; D remains unclear. Germline assignment: CDR1 LGHDT and CDR2 YNNKEL (reference sequence). The CDR3 consists of 15 residues. V was pared by 0 bases and J by 4 bases, with 11 bases between.

The chain recombines TRBV28 with TRBJ1-6; weak D call: TRBD1 (5 bases). Germline CDR1 reads MDHEN; CDR2 reads SYDVKM. Trimming pared 7 bases from V and 1 base from J, leaving 11 bases between. There are 15 residues in the CDR3. CDR3 amino acids: CASIPRGSYNSPLHF. CDR3 nucleotides: TGTGCCAGCATCCCGCGGGGGTCCTATAATTCACCCCTCCACTTT.

This clonotype was recorded a few times. This chain connects TRBV12-3 or TRBV12-4 to TRBJ2-1, with 10 nucleotides matching TRBD2. The CDR3 length is 17 residues. V shed 5 bases, J shed 3 bases, and the junction held 10 bases outside the gene matches. The CDR3 DNA is TGTGCCAGCAGTCCTCATCGACTAGCGGGCCTCTACAATGAGCAGTTCTTC. It encodes CASSPHRLAGLYNEQFF.

The genes are TRBV7-2 and TRBJ2-1; no clear D gene. Germline V gives CDR1 SGHTA, CDR2 FQGNSA. Trimming removed 2 bases from V and 7 bases from J, with 12 bases in between. This CDR3 has 14 amino acids. The CDR3 is CASSLRFSKNEQFF. The CDR3 DNA sequence: TGTGCCAGCAGCTTACGGTTTTCGAAGAATGAGCAGTTCTTC. Full variable domain (remainder filled in from reference TRBV7-2 and TRBJ2-1): GAGVSQSPSNKVTEKGKDVELRCDPISGHTALYWYRQSLGQGLEFLIYFQGNSAPDKSGLPSDRFSAERTGGSVSTLTIQRTQQEDSAVYLCASSLRFSKNEQFFGPGTRLTVL.